The rows below give T cell receptor beta chains drawn from one sample of a study of blood T cell repertoires in COVID-19. The protocol was immunoSEQ multiplex PCR, while the TCRdb copy is restricted to in-frame clones and leaves out a portion. The sample has about 200,000 clones, 80% to 90% seen once. Sequenced input: PBMCs or T cells enriched from blood (not recorded which). These receptors were obtained from a man aged 25-45 years who had recovered from COVID-19. Each CDR3 is given with its conserved first and last residue. The D gene is left open where the match is weak. Clone sizes are given selectively: once, few, many, or a class where the clone is expanded.

D,V,size,J,CDR3,DNA
TRBD1,TRBV7-4,few,TRBJ2-7,CASSLQFDRGCYEQYF,TGTGCCAGCAGCCTACAATTCGACAGGGGCTGCTACGAGCAGTACTTC
NA,TRBV9,NA,TRBJ1-1,CASSAQGFVNTEAFF,TGTGCCAGCAGCGCCCAGGGGTTCGTGAACACTGAAGCTTTCTTT
TRBD1,TRBV18,NA,TRBJ1-3,CASSLQGTGNTIYF,TGTGCCAGCTCACTACAGGGGACTGGAAACACCATATATTTT
TRBD2,TRBV7-2,NA,TRBJ2-3,CASSLGTTTDTQYF,TGTGCCAGCAGCCTCGGGACTACCACAGATACGCAGTATTTT
NA,TRBV6-5,few,TRBJ1-4,CASSYGGSRNEKLFF,TGTGCCAGCAGTTACGGCGGGAGTCGTAATGAAAAACTGTTTTTT
TRBD1,TRBV19,NA,TRBJ2-7,CASSPSGTGDYEQYF,TGTGCCAGTAGTCCCTCAGGGACAGGGGATTACGAGCAGTACTTC
NA,TRBV10-3,NA,TRBJ1-1,CAISESTREGTEAFF,TGTGCCATCAGTGAGTCCACTAGGGAGGGCACTGAAGCTTTCTTT
NA,TRBV5-1,NA,TRBJ1-1,CASRTGDRVNTEAFF,TGCGCCAGCAGAACAGGAGACCGTGTGAACACTGAAGCTTTCTTT
NA,TRBV12-3/TRBV12-4,NA,TRBJ2-7,CASSLLEYEQYF,TGTGCCAGCAGTTTACTAGAATACGAGCAGTACTTC
NA,TRBV10-2,NA,TRBJ1-1,CASRRGINTEAFF,TGCGCCAGCAGGCGGGGGATAAACACTGAAGCTTTCTTT
TRBD2,TRBV7-9,once,TRBJ2-7,CASSISGGASYEQYF,TGTGCCAGCAGCATTAGCGGGGGTGCATCCTACGAGCAGTACTTC
TRBD1,TRBV6-2/TRBV6-3,few,TRBJ2-7,CASSTGQGADEQYF,TGTGCCAGCAGTACCGGACAGGGGGCAGACGAGCAGTACTTC
NA,TRBV7-9,NA,TRBJ1-3,CASSDQGRGNTIYF,TGTGCCAGCAGCGACCAGGGGCGAGGAAACACCATATATTTT
TRBD1,TRBV19,once,TRBJ1-2,CASSVTGQGAHGYTF,TGTGCCAGTAGTGTTACGGGACAGGGGGCCCATGGCTACACCTTC
TRBD1,TRBV5-5,NA,TRBJ1-6,CASSGTGNPNSPLHF,TGTGCCAGCAGCGGGACAGGGAACCCTAATTCACCCCTCCACTTT
TRBD2,TRBV19,once,TRBJ2-3,CASSITSGGGDTQYF,TGTGCCAGTAGTATTACTAGCGGGGGAGGAGATACGCAGTATTTT
TRBD2,TRBV28,NA,TRBJ2-2,CASSSRGSPGELFF,TGTGCCAGCAGTTCTCGCGGGAGCCCCGGGGAGCTGTTTTTT
TRBD2,TRBV3-1/TRBV3-2,NA,TRBJ2-5,CASSHQLAGEETQYF,TGTGCCAGCAGCCACCAACTAGCGGGGGAAGAGACCCAGTACTTC
TRBD1,TRBV5-4,NA,TRBJ1-3,CASSLGSRQGRSGNTIYF,TGTGCCAGCAGCTTGGGCAGCCGACAGGGAAGATCTGGAAACACCATATATTTT
NA,TRBV19,NA,TRBJ1-1,CASSINRDTEAFF,TGTGCCAGTAGTATAAACAGGGACACTGAAGCTTTCTTT
NA,TRBV14,NA,TRBJ2-7,CASSQVSGAGEQYF,TGTGCCAGCAGCCAAGTATCAGGGGCAGGCGAGCAGTACTTC